This T cell receptor (beta chain) comes out of a study of graft-versus-host responses after intestinal transplantation. Study-level information: All of the recipients had induction that used anti-thymocyte globulin, then tacrolimus and steroids for about 3 years.

Study observations and caveats: In patients with graft-donor T cell macrochimerism, allograft graft-versus-host to host-versus-graft clonal ratios were high. Detected in recipient marrow were GvH clones, some of which were first observed in ileum or blood.

Germline V lookup: CDR1 SGHTA, CDR2 FQGTGA. The length of the CDR3 is 13 residues. A word on this clone: The antigen is not known. Germline is not matched at one junction end, which may reflect a read error.

TCRdb's copy holds only in-frame clones and misses some; the assay was immunoSEQ multiplex PCR. The sample shows 65,000 to 85,000 clones, roughly 92% of them seen only once. V usage is TRBV7-3 and J usage is TRBJ1-5, with a weak D call TRBD1 (6 bases). Sequences were derived from bone marrow, sampled approximately 740 days after intestinal transplantation. The TCR originated in a human patient who received an intestinal transplant, so some T cells may come from the graft donor. This CDR3 reads CASSFQGNQPRHF. The CDR3 DNA follows: TGTGCCAGCAGCTTTCAGGGGAATCAGCCCCGGCATTTT.